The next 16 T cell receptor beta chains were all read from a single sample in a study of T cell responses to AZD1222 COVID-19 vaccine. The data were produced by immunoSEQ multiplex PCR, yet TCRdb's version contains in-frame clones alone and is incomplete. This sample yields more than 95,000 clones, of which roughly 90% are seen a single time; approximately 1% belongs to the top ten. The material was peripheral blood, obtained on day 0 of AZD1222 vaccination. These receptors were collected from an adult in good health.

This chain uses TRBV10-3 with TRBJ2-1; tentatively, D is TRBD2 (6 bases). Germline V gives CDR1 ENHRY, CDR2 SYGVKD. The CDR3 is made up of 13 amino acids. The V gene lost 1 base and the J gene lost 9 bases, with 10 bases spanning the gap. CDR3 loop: CAISEYGSGEQFF. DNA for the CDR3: TGTGCCATCAGTGAGTACGGGAGTGGTGAGCAGTTCTTC.

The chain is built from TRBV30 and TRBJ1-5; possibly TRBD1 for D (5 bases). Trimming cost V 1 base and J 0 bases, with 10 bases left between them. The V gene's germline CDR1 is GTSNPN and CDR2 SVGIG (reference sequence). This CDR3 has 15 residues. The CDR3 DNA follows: TGTGCCTGGAGTGAAGGGACCCTTAGCAATCAGCCCCAGCATTTT. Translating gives CAWSEGTLSNQPQHF.

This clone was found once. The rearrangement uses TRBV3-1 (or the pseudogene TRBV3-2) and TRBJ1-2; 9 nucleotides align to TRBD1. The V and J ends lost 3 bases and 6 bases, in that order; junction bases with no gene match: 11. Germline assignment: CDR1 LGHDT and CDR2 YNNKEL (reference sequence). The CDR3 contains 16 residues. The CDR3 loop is CASSHPPVGTGNGYTF. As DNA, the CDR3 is TGTGCCAGCAGCCACCCTCCAGTGGGGACAGGGAATGGCTACACCTTC.

CDR3 amino acids: CAWDAGPAKNIQYF. For the CDR3, the DNA is TGTGCCTGGGACGCGGGGCCGGCCAAAAACATTCAGTACTTC. The J gene is TRBJ2-4, the V gene TRBV30; D might be TRBD2 (6 bases). CDR1 and CDR2 (germline): GTSNPN, SVGIG (reference sequence). The CDR3 is 14 amino acids. Trimming removed 5 bases from V and 1 base from J, with 12 bases in between.

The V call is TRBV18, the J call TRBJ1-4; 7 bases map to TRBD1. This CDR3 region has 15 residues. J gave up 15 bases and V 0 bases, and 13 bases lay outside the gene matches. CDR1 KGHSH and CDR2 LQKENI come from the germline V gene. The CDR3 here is CASSPPSTGEGAMFF. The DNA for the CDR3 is TGTGCCAGCTCACCACCGTCTACAGGGGAAGGGGCGATGTTTTTT.

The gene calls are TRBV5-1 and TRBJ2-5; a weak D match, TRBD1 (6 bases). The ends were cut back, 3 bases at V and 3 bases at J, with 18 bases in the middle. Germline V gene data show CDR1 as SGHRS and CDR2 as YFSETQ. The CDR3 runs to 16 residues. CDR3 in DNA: TGCGCCAGCAGCTACAGGGCTTTCATAGATAAAGAGACCCAGTACTTC. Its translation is CASSYRAFIDKETQYF.

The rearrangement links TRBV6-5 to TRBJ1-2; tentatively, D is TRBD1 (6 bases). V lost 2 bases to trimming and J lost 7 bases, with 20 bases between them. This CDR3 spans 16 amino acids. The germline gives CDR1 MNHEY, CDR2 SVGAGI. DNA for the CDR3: TGTGCCAGCAGTTACGGTGGACTTGGGGGCTCGGGTGGCTACACCTTC. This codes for CASSYGGLGGSGGYTF.

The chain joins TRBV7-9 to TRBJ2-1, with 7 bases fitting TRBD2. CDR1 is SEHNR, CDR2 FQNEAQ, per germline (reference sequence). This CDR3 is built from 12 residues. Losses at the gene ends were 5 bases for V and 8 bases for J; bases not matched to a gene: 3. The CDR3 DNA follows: TGTGCCAGCAGCCCAACTAGCGATGAGCAGTTCTTC. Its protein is CASSPTSDEQFF. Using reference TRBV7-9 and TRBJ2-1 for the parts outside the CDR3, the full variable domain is DTGVSQNPRHKITKRGQNVTFRCDPISEHNRLYWYRQTLGQGPEFLTYFQNEAQLEKSRLLSDRFSAERPKGSFSTLEIQRTEQGDSAMYLCASSPTSDEQFFGPGTRLTVL.

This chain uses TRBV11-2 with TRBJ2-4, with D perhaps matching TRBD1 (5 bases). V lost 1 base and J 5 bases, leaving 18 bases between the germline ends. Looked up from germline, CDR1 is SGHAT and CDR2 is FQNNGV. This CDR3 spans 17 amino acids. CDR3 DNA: TGTGCCAGCAGCTTAGCCCCAGGGATAGCCCTCCAAAACATTCAGTACTTC. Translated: CASSLAPGIALQNIQYF.

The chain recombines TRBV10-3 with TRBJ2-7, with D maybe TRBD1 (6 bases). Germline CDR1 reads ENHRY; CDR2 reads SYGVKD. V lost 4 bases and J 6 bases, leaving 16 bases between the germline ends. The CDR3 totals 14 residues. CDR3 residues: CAISAGTSYGEQYF. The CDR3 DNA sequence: TGTGCCATCAGTGCCGGGACAAGCTATGGCGAGCAGTACTTC.

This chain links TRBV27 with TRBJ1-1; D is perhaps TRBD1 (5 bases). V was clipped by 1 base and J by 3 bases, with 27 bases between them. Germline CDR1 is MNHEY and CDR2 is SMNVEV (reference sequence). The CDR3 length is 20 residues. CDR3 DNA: TGTGCCAGCAGTTTATATCTCAACCGGCGGGGCTTCGGGAGGGACACTGAAGCTTTCTTT. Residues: CASSLYLNRRGFGRDTEAFF.

This CDR3 is CATHRDKNQPQHF. DNA of the CDR3: TGTGCCACGCACCGGGACAAGAATCAGCCCCAGCATTTT. The chain recombines TRBV10-3 with TRBJ1-5, with D possibly matching TRBD1 (6 bases). This CDR3 spans 13 amino acids. CDR1 ENHRY and CDR2 SYGVKD come from the germline V gene. V shed 10 bases and J shed 4 bases, with 14 bases lying between them.

CDR3 in amino acids: CSAFTGGELFF. Written as DNA, the CDR3 is TGCAGTGCTTTTACTGGCGGGGAGCTGTTTTTT. The rearrangement joins TRBV20-1 to TRBJ2-2; unclear D gene. This CDR3 is built from 11 residues. CDR1 and CDR2 from the germline V gene are DFQATT and SNEGSKA (reference sequence). V dropped 5 bases and J dropped 7 bases, with 8 bases sitting between them.

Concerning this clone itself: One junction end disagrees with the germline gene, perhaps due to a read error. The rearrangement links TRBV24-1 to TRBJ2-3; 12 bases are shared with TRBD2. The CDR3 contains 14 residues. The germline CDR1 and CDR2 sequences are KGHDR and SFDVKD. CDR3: CASRLAGVPDTQYF. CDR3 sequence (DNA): TGTGCCTCCAGACTAGCGGGAGTACCAGATACGCAGTATTTT.

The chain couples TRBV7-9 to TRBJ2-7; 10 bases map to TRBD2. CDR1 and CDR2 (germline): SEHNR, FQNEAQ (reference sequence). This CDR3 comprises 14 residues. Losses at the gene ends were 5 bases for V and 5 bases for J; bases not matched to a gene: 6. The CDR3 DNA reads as TGTGCCAGCAGCCCTAGCGGGGGTACCAACGAGCAGTACTTC. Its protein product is CASSPSGGTNEQYF.

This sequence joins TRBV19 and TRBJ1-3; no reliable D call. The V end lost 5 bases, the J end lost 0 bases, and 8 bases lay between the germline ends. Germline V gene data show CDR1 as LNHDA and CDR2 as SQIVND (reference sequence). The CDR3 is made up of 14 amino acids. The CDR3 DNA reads TGTGCCAGTAGTCAGTGGGGCTCTGGAAACACCATATATTTT. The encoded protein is CASSQWGSGNTIYF.